This TCR beta chain stems from a study of tissue T cells after allogeneic stem cell transplantation. The study, taken as a whole, reports: Sampling depth was limited, and the cohort was small and clinically varied. Motif-based clustering found tissue-specific repertoire signatures shared across patients, though few clones were shared.

The germline V and J ends were trimmed by 5 bases and 10 bases, with 9 bases remaining between them. Per the germline V gene, CDR1 is SGHVS and CDR2 is FQNEAQ. The CDR3 is made up of 12 amino acids. Some clones are missing from TCRdb's copy, which holds only in-frame ones; the method was immunoSEQ multiplex PCR. The repertoire consists of several thousand clones, with about 64% occurring once and the leading ten covering 20% to 25%. As concerns this clone: Its target is not known.

Adult allogeneic hematopoietic cell transplant recipients with steroid-refractory graft-versus-host disease were prospectively enrolled for research autopsy. The TCR sequence derives from a male patient older than 55 with steroid-refractory graft-versus-host disease after an allogeneic stem cell transplant. T cells may partly derive from the graft donor. This specimen was jejunal tissue, taken at autopsy. The rearrangement links TRBV7-8 to TRBJ1-6; D may be TRBD1 (5 bases). This CDR3 is CASSQGTSPLHF. The CDR3, as DNA: TGTGCCAGCAGCCAGGGTACCTCACCCCTCCACTTT.